These 28 T cell receptor beta chains share one sample of origin, sequenced in a study of T cell responses to AZD1222 COVID-19 vaccine (dated by TCRdb to about 2021). Libraries were built with the immunoSEQ multiplex PCR assay. Held by TCRdb, this immuneACCESS table contains in-frame sequences only and omits some clones. Under half of the omission traces to an unresolved V gene where checked; the cause of the rest is unknown. The sample yields some 98,000 clones; approximately 91% were counted once. The ten largest make up roughly 14% of the sample. Reading the label with the study, this specimen's time point is: baseline before first vaccination. The sample was peripheral blood, taken on day 0 of AZD1222 vaccination. These receptors all stem from an adult in good health.

This clone was counted a few times. The rearrangement links TRBV7-5 to TRBJ2-1. TRBV7-5 is tagged as a pseudogene. This CDR3 spans 16 amino acids. In DNA form, the CDR3 reads TGTGCCAGAAGCTTAGTCGAGGACCCCTACTACAATGAGCAGTTCTTC. Residues: CARSLVEDPYYNEQFF.

The chain couples TRBV28 to TRBJ2-7; D is ambiguous. Germline V gene lookup returns CDR1 MDHEN and CDR2 SYDVKM. Trimming stripped 3 bases from V and 2 bases from J, with 8 bases between. This CDR3 region has 13 residues. CDR3 region: CASSLPDAYEQYF. CDR3 coding DNA: TGTGCCAGCAGTTTGCCGGATGCCTACGAGCAGTACTTC.

This clone was recorded only once. The chain has TRBV6-5 and TRBJ1-2; D gene uncertain. The CDR3 extends over 15 amino acids. Between the trimmed V and J ends, which lost 4 bases and 2 bases, there was a span of 14 bases. In germline, CDR1 is MNHEY, CDR2 SVGAGI. CDR3 sequence reads: CASSSPRRENYGYTF. The CDR3 nucleotides read TGTGCCAGCAGTTCTCCGAGGCGGGAAAACTATGGCTACACCTTC.

V is TRBV5-6 and J is TRBJ1-1; D gene unclear. The CDR3 spans 15 residues. Germline CDR1 and CDR2: SGHDT and YYEEEE. The germline V and J ends were trimmed by 0 bases and 4 bases, with 13 bases remaining between them. Written as DNA, the CDR3 is TGTGCCAGCAGCTTGGTTGTCGGCCGAGGCACTGAAGCTTTCTTT. Translation: CASSLVVGRGTEAFF.

J is TRBJ1-5 and V is TRBV6-1, with D possibly matching TRBD1 (6 bases). Germline V CDR1 and CDR2: MNHNS, SASEGT. The CDR3 extends over 14 amino acids. Trimming removed 1 base at V and 5 bases at J, with 9 bases between. CDR3 bases: TGTGCCAGCAGTGAAGGGCCAGGGGATCAGCCCCAGCATTTT. It specifies CASSEGPGDQPQHF.

V usage is TRBV6-2 or TRBV6-3 and J usage is TRBJ2-7; a possible D gene is TRBD1 (6 bases). The CDR3 consists of 14 residues. Germline V gene data show CDR1 as MNHEY and CDR2 as SVGEGT. V was shortened by 4 bases and J by 3 bases, with 13 bases between the two germline ends. Written as DNA, the CDR3 is TGTGCCAGCAGTTTGGCAGGGGCCATCTACGAGCAGTACTTC. Translation: CASSLAGAIYEQYF.

The chain combines TRBV11-2 with TRBJ2-1; D is undetermined. V was trimmed by 5 bases and J by 6 bases, leaving 14 bases between them. The germline gives CDR1 SGHAT, CDR2 FQNNGV. The CDR3 sequence is 14 residues long. CDR3 nucleotide sequence: TGTGCCAGCAGCGCTACTTCGGTTTTCAATGAGCAGTTCTTC. Protein: CASSATSVFNEQFF.

The rearrangement uses TRBV5-1 and TRBJ1-4; possibly TRBD1 for D (6 bases). In germline, CDR1 is SGHRS, CDR2 YFSETQ. V lost 2 bases, J lost 0 bases, and 8 bases lay in between. This CDR3 region has 15 residues. The CDR3 DNA is TGCGCCAGCAGCTTCAGGGGTACAACTAATGAAAAACTGTTTTTT. Amino acids: CASSFRGTTNEKLFF.

The genes are TRBV10-2 and TRBJ2-7, with D perhaps assigned TRBD1 or TRBD2 (5 bases each). The V and J ends lost 5 bases and 2 bases respectively, with 10 bases between them. The CDR3 extends over 13 amino acids. The V gene's germline CDR1 is WSHSY and CDR2 SAAADI. The CDR3 bases are TGCGCCAGCAGTCCGGGGCCCCCCTACGAGCAGTACTTC. Translating it yields CASSPGPPYEQYF.

A word on this clone: This sample includes further DNA sequences coding for the same CDR3. CDR3: CASSGGQNYGYTF. In DNA form, the CDR3 reads TGTGCCAGCAGTGGCGGACAGAACTATGGCTACACCTTC. This sequence joins TRBV6-4 and TRBJ1-2; TRBD1 is a possible D gene (6 bases). Trimming shortened V by 4 bases and J by 2 bases, and 8 bases separated the two germline ends. The CDR3 runs to 13 residues. Germline V lookup: CDR1 MRHNA, CDR2 SNTAGT.

The CDR3 nucleotides read TGTGCCAGCAGTTACGTGGGACAGGGCAGCGAAAAACTGTTTTTT. Protein: CASSYVGQGSEKLFF. V usage is TRBV6-5 and J usage is TRBJ1-4; 9 nucleotides line up with TRBD1. Germline CDR1 MNHEY, CDR2 SVGAGI. V shed 2 bases and J 8 bases; nucleotides not matched to a gene: 6. The CDR3 totals 15 residues.

The V and J genes are TRBV18 and TRBJ1-1; D is ambiguous. Germline V gives CDR1 KGHSH, CDR2 LQKENI. Between the trimmed V and J ends, which lost 3 bases and 5 bases, there was a span of 13 bases. The CDR3 covers 14 residues. The DNA for the CDR3 is TGTGCCAGCTCACCCCAGGCTCAAGAAACTGAAGCTTTCTTT. It specifies CASSPQAQETEAFF.

V usage is TRBV29-1 and J usage is TRBJ2-7; 7 bases match TRBD2. Losses at the gene ends were 1 base for V and 2 bases for J; bases not matched to a gene: 8. Looked up from germline, CDR1 is SQVTM and CDR2 is ANQGSEA. The CDR3 has 15 amino acids. The CDR3 bases are TGCAGCGTTGAAGTCGGGGGAGGGGTTCCCTACGAGCAGTACTTC. It codes for CSVEVGGGVPYEQYF.

The chain has TRBV2 and TRBJ1-6; no firm D call. CDR1 is SNHLY, CDR2 FYNNEI, per germline. V was clipped by 10 bases and J by 7 bases, with 17 bases between them. The CDR3 runs 14 residues. The CDR3 protein is CATTLGSGNSPLHF. The CDR3 coding sequence is TGTGCCACCACTCTGGGGTCTGGAAATTCACCCCTCCACTTT.

The chain employs TRBV12-3 or TRBV12-4 and TRBJ1-5; no clear D gene. The CDR3 has 12 amino acids. Trimming took off 5 bases at V and 9 bases at J, with 11 bases between the two ends. The CDR3 nucleotides are TGTGCCAGCAGTCCACTGTCCATGCCCCAGCATTTT. Its protein product is CASSPLSMPQHF.

The table lists this clone with a few counts. The rearrangement joins TRBV14 to TRBJ2-2; TRBD2 matches 7 bases. The CDR3 extends over 15 amino acids. CDR1 and CDR2 from the germline V gene are SGHDN and FVKESK. The V gene end was trimmed by 7 bases and the J gene end by 4 bases; junction bases not matched to a gene: 9. The CDR3 bases are TGTGCCAGCACCTCTCGGGGGGACTCCACCGGGGAGCTGTTTTTT. Translation gives CASTSRGDSTGELFF.

This chain connects TRBV2 to TRBJ1-3, with D perhaps TRBD1 (6 bases). In germline, CDR1 is SNHLY, CDR2 FYNNEI. V gave up 2 bases and J gave up 4 bases, with 9 bases separating them. The CDR3 is 14 residues long. The CDR3 bases are TGTGCCAGCAGTGAAAACAGGGCAGGAAACACCATATATTTT. Amino acid sequence: CASSENRAGNTIYF. Filled out from reference TRBV2 and TRBJ1-3, the complete variable domain reads EPEVTQTPSHQVTQMGQEVILRCVPISNHLYFYWYRQILGQKVEFLVSFYNNEISEKSEIFDDQFSVERPDGSNFTLKIRSTKLEDSAMYFCASSENRAGNTIYFGEGSWLTVV.

The genes are TRBV6-5 and TRBJ1-1; 9 positions agree with TRBD1. The germline V gene has CDR1 MNHEY and CDR2 SVGAGI. The CDR3 totals 14 residues. V trimming: 5 bases; J trimming: 3 bases; junction bases outside the gene matches: 4. The CDR3 DNA follows: TGTGCCAGCAGTACAGGGGGCGCGGACACTGAAGCTTTCTTT. It is translated as CASSTGGADTEAFF.

The chain combines TRBV5-6 with TRBJ1-2, with 9 nucleotides matching TRBD1. The CDR3 loop spans 14 amino acids. J gave up 9 bases and V 5 bases, and 11 bases lay outside the gene matches. Germline CDR1 reads SGHDT; CDR2 reads YYEEEE. The CDR3 nucleotides are TGTGCCAGCAGTCGACTGGACAGGGGAAGTCGCTACACCTTC. It is translated as CASSRLDRGSRYTF.

V and J are TRBV5-1 and TRBJ2-7, with no clear D. The CDR3 runs 16 residues. The V end lost 1 base, the J end lost 1 base, and 15 bases lay between the germline ends. The V gene's germline CDR1 is SGHRS and CDR2 YFSETQ. The CDR3: CASSLYIGRASYEQYF. The CDR3 DNA reads as TGCGCCAGCAGCTTGTATATCGGAAGAGCATCCTACGAGCAGTACTTC. Full variable domain (rest looked up from reference TRBV5-1 and TRBJ2-7): KAGVTQTPRYLIKTRGQQVTLSCSPISGHRSVSWYQQTPGQGLQFLFEYFSETQRNKGNFPGRFSGRQFSNSRSEMNVSTLELGDSALYLCASSLYIGRASYEQYFGPGTRLTVT.

The chain links TRBV19 to TRBJ1-1, with 7 nucleotides matching TRBD1. V was pared by 7 bases and J by 4 bases, with 12 bases of the junction left unmatched. The CDR3 runs to 15 residues. Germline CDR1 and CDR2: LNHDA and SQIVND (reference sequence). In DNA, the CDR3 is TGTGCCAGTACCCGGTTTGAAGGGGGCATCACTGAAGCTTTCTTT. Its protein product is CASTRFEGGITEAFF.

The gene calls are TRBV6-2 or TRBV6-3 and TRBJ1-5; D possibly corresponds to TRBD1 (5 bases). Germline V gene lookup returns CDR1 MNHEY and CDR2 SVGEGT. V lost 4 bases and J lost 5, with 12 bases in between. CDR3 size: 14 residues. The CDR3 sequence: CASSFGGAYQPQHF. The DNA of the CDR3 is TGTGCCAGCAGTTTTGGCGGGGCCTATCAGCCCCAGCATTTT.

The V call is TRBV15, the J call TRBJ2-7; no firm D call. Trimming left V 0 bases short and J 3 bases short, with 6 bases between. This CDR3 region has 13 residues. Germline V gene sequence: CDR1 LNHNV, CDR2 YYDKDF (reference sequence). This chain's CDR3 is CATSRDLRYEQYF. CDR3 nucleotides: TGTGCCACCAGCAGAGATCTGCGCTACGAGCAGTACTTC.

V is TRBV19 and J is TRBJ2-6; 7 positions match TRBD2. The CDR3 totals 19 residues. V shed 5 bases and J 2 bases; nucleotides not matched to a gene: 15. Germline loops: CDR1 LNHDA, CDR2 SQIVND (reference sequence). The CDR3 bases are TGTGCCAGTAGTTTAAACAGGCTTGGGAGGGCGGCTGGGGCCAACGTCCTGACTTTC. Translating it yields CASSLNRLGRAAGANVLTF.

This clone has only a few counts. The chain uses TRBV2 and TRBJ1-2; D unclear. CDR1 is SNHLY, CDR2 FYNNEI, per germline. CDR3 length: 14 residues. V was pared by 0 bases and J by 8 bases, with 13 bases between. CDR3 in DNA: TGTGCCAGCAGTGAAGCAAGAGGCGTGTACGGCTACACCTTC. Translation gives CASSEARGVYGYTF.

V gene TRBV28 combines with J gene TRBJ1-1; D call uncertain. Trimming cost V 3 bases and J 5 bases, with 10 bases left between them. Germline CDR1 MDHEN, CDR2 SYDVKM. The CDR3 consists of 13 residues. CDR3 DNA: TGTGCCAGCAGTTTGGTCAGCCAGACTGAAGCTTTCTTT. This translates into CASSLVSQTEAFF. Full variable domain (remainder filled in from reference TRBV28 and TRBJ1-1): DVKVTQSSRYLVKRTGEKVFLECVQDMDHENMFWYRQDPGLGLRLIYFSYDVKMKEKGDIPEGYSVSREKKERFSLILESASTNQTSMYLCASSLVSQTEAFFGQGTRLTVV.

The rearrangement uses TRBV18 and TRBJ1-4, with 9 bases that match TRBD1. This CDR3 has 15 residues. Germline V gives CDR1 KGHSH, CDR2 LQKENI. V lost 3 bases to trimming and J lost 8 bases; unmatched junction nucleotides: 7. The CDR3 protein is CASSPGQGREEKLFF. The CDR3 bases are TGTGCCAGCTCACCGGGACAGGGACGGGAGGAAAAACTGTTTTTT.

This clone was detected only once. V is TRBV19 and J is TRBJ1-1; D gene ambiguous. Per germline, CDR1 LNHDA and CDR2 SQIVND (reference sequence). The CDR3 has 14 residues. The V and J ends lost 3 bases and 3 bases respectively, with 11 bases between them. The CDR3 loop reads CASSIQASHTEAFF. DNA of the CDR3: TGTGCCAGTAGTATTCAGGCAAGTCACACTGAAGCTTTCTTT.